A single sample gave rise to the 29 T cell receptor beta chains below, sequenced in a study of CD8 T cells in ankylosing spondylitis. One entry per CDR3 protein, called by TCRdb with MiXCR from the 5' RACE reads. Of hundreds of thousands of distinct CDR3 sequences in the sample, around 21% were seen once. Sequencing used blood, either unsorted or a sorted T cell fraction (not recorded which). Receptors originate from a female donor with ankylosing spondylitis or in good health (not recorded which).

The V call is TRBV12-3 or TRBV12-4, the J call TRBJ2-1; 7 nucleotides line up with TRBD2. CDR3 length equals 13 residues. V gave up 8 bases and J gave up 8 bases; unmatched junction bases: 9. The CDR3 DNA sequence: TGTGCCAGCGCCTTCGGGAGGATAGATGAGCAGTTCTTC. As protein: CASAFGRIDEQFF.

For this clonotype: A clone one base away is much larger, so this may be a read error. CDR3 nucleotide sequence: TGTGCCAGCAGCCCAGGGTCTACGTCTGACTACGAGCAGTACTTC. Protein product: CASSPGSTSDYEQYF. V and J are TRBV14 and TRBJ2-7, with D perhaps matching TRBD1 (5 bases). Germline lookup yields CDR1 SGHDN and CDR2 FVKESK. V dropped 4 bases and J dropped 3 bases, with 16 bases sitting between them. The CDR3 has 15 amino acids.

V gene TRBV9 combines with J gene TRBJ2-7, with TRBD2 matching 7 bases. This CDR3 spans 14 amino acids. Trimming cost V 3 bases and J 4 bases; bases outside gene matches: 7. Germline V gene lookup returns CDR1 SGDLS and CDR2 YYNGEE. CDR3 residues: CASSEGLEYYEQYF. In nucleotides, the CDR3 is TGTGCCAGCAGCGAAGGACTAGAGTATTACGAGCAGTACTTC.

The chain recombines TRBV5-4 with TRBJ2-7, with TRBD2 matching 11 bases. V lost 4 bases to trimming and J lost 3 bases; unmatched junction nucleotides: 6. This CDR3 is built from 15 residues. CDR1 and CDR2 from the germline V gene are SGHNT and YYREEE (reference sequence). CDR3 nucleotides: TGTGCCAGCAGCCGGACCGGGACTAGCGGCTACGAGCAGTACTTC. Its translation is CASSRTGTSGYEQYF.

This clonotype was recorded many times. The rearrangement joins TRBV5-1 to TRBJ2-2; 10 positions match TRBD2. J was trimmed by 7 bases and V by 0 bases; bases with no gene match: 6. This CDR3 spans 16 amino acids. Germline CDR1 and CDR2: SGHRS and YFSETQ. The CDR3 DNA reads TGCGCCAGCAGCTTGGATGTGACTAGCGGGTTCGGGGAGCTGTTTTTT. Residues: CASSLDVTSGFGELFF.

This clonotype was detected a few times. The rearrangement joins TRBV14 to TRBJ2-7, with D possibly TRBD1 on 5 matching bases. With 0 bases removed from V and 2 bases from J, the gap between germline ends came to 8 bases. CDR1 is SGHDN and CDR2 is FVKESK in the germline V gene. CDR3 length equals 14 residues. CDR3 nucleotide sequence: TGTGCCAGCAGCCAAGATCAGGGAACCTACGAGCAGTACTTC. It encodes CASSQDQGTYEQYF. Full variable domain (outside the CDR3, taken from reference TRBV14 and TRBJ2-7): EAGVTQFPSHSVIEKGQTVTLRCDPISGHDNLYWYRRVMGKEIKFLLHFVKESKQDESGMPNNRFLAERTGGTYSTLKVQPAELEDSGVYFCASSQDQGTYEQYFGPGTRLTVT.

This clonotype was seen a few times. This rearrangement joins TRBV4-2 to TRBJ1-3; possibly TRBD1 for D (6 bases). The CDR3 runs to 17 residues. The V end lost 0 bases, the J end lost 3 bases, and 15 bases lay between the germline ends. The germline V gene encodes CDR1 LGHNA and CDR2 YNFKEQ. CDR3 DNA sequence: TGTGCCAGCAGCCAAGACAGCAGGGGCGTAGGTGGAAACACCATATATTTT. The encoded protein is CASSQDSRGVGGNTIYF.

The CDR3 region is CSAKTSGESYNEQFF. The CDR3 bases are TGCAGTGCTAAGACTAGCGGAGAATCCTACAATGAGCAGTTCTTC. The chain carries TRBV20-1 and TRBJ2-1; TRBD2 matches 9 bases. Per germline, CDR1 DFQATT and CDR2 SNEGSKA (reference sequence). Germline trimming cut 4 bases from V and 1 base from J; bases unmatched to any gene: 5. This CDR3 spans 15 amino acids.

J is TRBJ1-2 and V is TRBV2; D call uncertain. The germline V and J ends were trimmed by 3 bases and 4 bases, with 12 bases remaining between them. Germline loops: CDR1 SNHLY, CDR2 FYNNEI. The CDR3 has 14 amino acids. The CDR3 is CASSDSGRIYGYTF. The CDR3 DNA follows: TGTGCCAGCAGTGATAGCGGACGGATCTATGGCTACACCTTC. Full variable domain (remainder filled in from reference TRBV2 and TRBJ1-2): EPEVTQTPSHQVTQMGQEVILRCVPISNHLYFYWYRQILGQKVEFLVSFYNNEISEKSEIFDDQFSVERPDGSNFTLKIRSTKLEDSAMYFCASSDSGRIYGYTFGSGTRLTVV.

This clonotype was counted only a few times. The gene calls are TRBV27 and TRBJ1-2, with 7 bases aligning to TRBD1. Germline V lookup: CDR1 MNHEY, CDR2 SMNVEV (reference sequence). There are 16 residues in the CDR3. V lost 4 bases and J lost 6; bases outside the gene matches: 14. The CDR3 DNA reads as TGTGCCAGCAGTTCCAATACGGGACAGAGGAGCCATGGCTACACCTTC. As protein: CASSSNTGQRSHGYTF.

This clonotype was counted between two and nine times. The chain is built from TRBV19 and TRBJ2-2; D is perhaps TRBD2 (5 bases). This CDR3 is 15 amino acids long. Germline CDR1 and CDR2: LNHDA and SQIVND (reference sequence). V lost 3 bases, J lost 3 bases, and 11 bases lay in between. The CDR3 sequence is CASSIRGLDTGELFF. The CDR3 DNA reads as TGTGCCAGTAGTATTCGGGGATTAGACACCGGGGAGCTGTTTTTT.

This clonotype has a handful of counts. This CDR3 reads CAIRGGGLNEQFF. The CDR3 coding sequence is TGTGCCATCAGGGGGGGAGGGTTGAATGAGCAGTTCTTC. The chain is built from TRBV10-3 and TRBJ2-1; 7 bases agree with TRBD2. Germline-derived CDR1 and CDR2 are ENHRY and SYGVKD. J gave up 7 bases and V 6 bases, and 6 bases lay outside the gene matches. This CDR3 is built from 13 residues.

The J gene is TRBJ2-1, the V gene TRBV12-3 or TRBV12-4, with D possibly TRBD1 on 5 matching bases. Trimming left V 3 bases short and J 5 bases short, with 14 bases between. The CDR3 length is 15 residues. The DNA of the CDR3 is TGTGCCAGCAGTTTTGCAGGAGCAGGGAACAATGAGCAGTTCTTC. Its translation: CASSFAGAGNNEQFF.

This chain connects TRBV7-6 to TRBJ2-1; TRBD1 is a possible D gene (7 bases). The CDR3 contains 18 residues. CDR1 is SGHVS and CDR2 is FNYEAQ in the germline V gene. Between the trimmed V and J ends, which lost 5 bases and 5 bases, there was a span of 25 bases. The CDR3 DNA follows: TGTGCCAGCAGCAGACGGGGAGGACAGGTCTTGGTTGACAATGAGCAGTTCTTC. This sequence encodes CASSRRGGQVLVDNEQFF.

This clonotype is a singleton in its sample. This chain connects TRBV19 to TRBJ2-2; weak D call: TRBD2 (6 bases). The V end was cut by 9 bases, the J end by 4 bases, with 18 bases between. The CDR3 is made up of 15 amino acids. Per the germline V gene, CDR1 is LNHDA and CDR2 is SQIVND (reference sequence). In nucleotides, the CDR3 is TGTGCCAGCGCCCCCCAGCGGGCCGGCACCGGGGAGCTGTTTTTT. It encodes CASAPQRAGTGELFF.

This rearrangement joins TRBV7-2 to TRBJ1-4; D unresolved. The CDR3 has 14 residues. Per the germline V gene, CDR1 is SGHTA and CDR2 is FQGNSA. The V end was cut by 3 bases, the J end by 4 bases, with 9 bases between. The CDR3 reads CASSLGYGNEKLFF. The CDR3 DNA is TGTGCCAGCAGCTTGGGATACGGTAATGAAAAACTGTTTTTT.

The CDR3 DNA reads as TGTGCCAGCAGTTTGCGGAAAGGGACAGGGCACGGGGAGCTGTTTTTT. Encoded protein: CASSLRKGTGHGELFF. The chain combines TRBV12-3 or TRBV12-4 with TRBJ2-2, with TRBD1 identical over 9 bases. The CDR3 sequence is 16 residues long. V gave up 3 bases and J gave up 7 bases; unmatched junction bases: 9.

This clonotype was found many times. A junction boundary mismatches the germline segment, possibly from a read error. The chain has TRBV7-2 and TRBJ2-7; 11 bases agree with TRBD2. CDR1 SGHTA and CDR2 FQGNSA come from the germline V gene. This CDR3 contains 14 residues. The CDR3 bases are TGTGCCAGCAGTTTAGCGGGAGGGGGATACGAGCAGTACTTC. It is translated as CASSLAGGGYEQYF.

The table lists this clonotype with a few counts. The chain joins TRBV12-3 or TRBV12-4 to TRBJ2-3; 7 bases align to TRBD1. The CDR3 is 16 residues long. The J segment lost 6 bases and the V segment lost 3 bases, leaving 12 bases of the junction unmatched. CDR3 nucleotide sequence: TGTGCCAGCAGTTTTCGGCGTGGGGAACAGGGGGATACGCAGTATTTT. This translates into CASSFRRGEQGDTQYF.

This clonotype was seen at least ten times. The chain employs TRBV28 and TRBJ2-1, with 11 nucleotides matching TRBD2. Trimming at V came to 8 bases and at J to 3 bases, leaving 0 bases not matched to a gene. Germline values: CDR1 MDHEN, CDR2 SYDVKM. The CDR3 is 13 amino acids. CDR3 amino acids: CASGLAGYNEQFF. CDR3 nucleotide sequence: TGTGCCAGCGGACTAGCGGGCTACAATGAGCAGTTCTTC.

This rearrangement joins TRBV20-1 to TRBJ2-5; D is possibly TRBD1 or TRBD2 (5 bases each). The germline V gene has CDR1 DFQATT and CDR2 SNEGSKA (reference sequence). This CDR3 spans 13 amino acids. V lost 5 bases and J 1 base, leaving 11 bases between the germline ends. The CDR3: CSAFPGTQETQYF. The CDR3, as DNA: TGCAGTGCTTTTCCCGGGACCCAAGAGACCCAGTACTTC.

The chain joins TRBV24-1 to TRBJ1-2; 7 nucleotides agree with TRBD1. The CDR3 loop spans 13 amino acids. V shed 7 bases, J shed 10 bases, and the junction held 11 bases outside the gene matches. In germline, CDR1 is KGHDR, CDR2 SFDVKD. CDR3 DNA sequence: TGTGCCACCAGGACGCACAGGGGTGAGGACTACACCTTC. Translating gives CATRTHRGEDYTF.

The rearrangement links TRBV12-3 or TRBV12-4 to TRBJ2-1, with D possibly TRBD2 on 5 matching bases. V lost 8 bases, J lost 4 bases, and 15 bases lay in between. CDR3 length: 14 residues. Written as DNA, the CDR3 is TGTGCCAGCGGTAGCCTAACGGGGTACAATGAGCAGTTCTTC. Its protein is CASGSLTGYNEQFF.

This clonotype was counted only a few times. The chain recombines TRBV5-5 with TRBJ2-7; 9 bases line up with TRBD2. CDR1 and CDR2 (germline): SGHKS, YYEKEE (reference sequence). The V segment lost 3 bases and the J segment 5 bases; nucleotides outside the gene matches: 9. The CDR3 has 15 residues. For the CDR3, the DNA is TGTGCCAGCAGCTCTCGGGGAGCGGGAGGAAACGAGCAGTACTTC. It codes for CASSSRGAGGNEQYF.

CDR3 DNA: TGCGCCAGCAGCCTGGGGTTAAAATTCACTGAAGCTTTCTTT. This sequence encodes CASSLGLKFTEAFF. The chain combines TRBV5-1 with TRBJ1-1; no clear D gene. Germline assignment: CDR1 SGHRS and CDR2 YFSETQ. There are 14 residues in the CDR3. The V and J ends lost 4 bases and 4 bases respectively, with 14 bases between them.

There are a few counts of this clonotype. The chain combines TRBV5-6 with TRBJ1-1; D gene unclear. The V gene's germline CDR1 is SGHDT and CDR2 YYEEEE. This CDR3 has 15 residues. V was pared by 0 bases and J by 1 base, with 10 bases between. CDR3 residues: CASSLVLTQNTEAFF. In DNA form, the CDR3 reads TGTGCCAGCAGCTTGGTCCTCACTCAGAACACTGAAGCTTTCTTT.

This clonotype was seen a handful of times. V gene TRBV12-3 or TRBV12-4 combines with J gene TRBJ2-3; D remains unclear. Between the trimmed V and J ends, which lost 3 bases and 7 bases, there was a span of 8 bases. The CDR3 extends over 12 amino acids. CDR3 region: CASSLVGNTQYF. The CDR3 DNA reads as TGTGCCAGCAGTTTGGTCGGAAATACGCAGTATTTT.

This clonotype was counted a few times. The rearrangement uses TRBV2 and TRBJ2-7; unclear D gene. Germline CDR1 is SNHLY and CDR2 is FYNNEI. V dropped 7 bases and J dropped 2 bases, with 9 bases sitting between them. The CDR3 spans 12 residues. This CDR3 is CASKDRPYEQYF. DNA of the CDR3: TGTGCCAGCAAGGACCGACCCTACGAGCAGTACTTC. Looking up the rest from reference TRBV2 and TRBJ2-7 gives the full variable domain: EPEVTQTPSHQVTQMGQEVILRCVPISNHLYFYWYRQILGQKVEFLVSFYNNEISEKSEIFDDQFSVERPDGSNFTLKIRSTKLEDSAMYFCASKDRPYEQYFGPGTRLTVT.

In this sample, this clonotype turned up a few times. V and J are TRBV7-2 and TRBJ2-7, with no clear D. The CDR3 contains 14 residues. The germline gives CDR1 SGHTA, CDR2 FQGNSA. Trimming took 11 bases from V and 0 from J, leaving 17 bases between them. In DNA, the CDR3 is TGTGCCTCCAGCCCGAGCTCCCTCTCCTACGAGCAGTACTTC. As protein: CASSPSSLSYEQYF.